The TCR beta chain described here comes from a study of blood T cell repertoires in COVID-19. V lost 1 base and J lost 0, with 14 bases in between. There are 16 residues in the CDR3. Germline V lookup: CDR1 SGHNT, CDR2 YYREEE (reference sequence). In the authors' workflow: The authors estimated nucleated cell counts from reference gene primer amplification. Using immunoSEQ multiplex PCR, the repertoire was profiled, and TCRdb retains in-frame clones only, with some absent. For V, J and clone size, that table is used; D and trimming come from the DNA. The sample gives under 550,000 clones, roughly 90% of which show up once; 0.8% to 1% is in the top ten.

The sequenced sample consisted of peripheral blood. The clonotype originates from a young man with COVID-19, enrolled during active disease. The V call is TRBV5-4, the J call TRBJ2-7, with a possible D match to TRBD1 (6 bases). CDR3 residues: CASSLLGTRNSYEQYF. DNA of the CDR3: TGTGCCAGCAGCTTGTTGGGGACACGCAACTCCTACGAGCAGTACTTC.